The 24 T cell receptor beta chains below come from one sample, sequenced in a study of T cells in Graves' hyperthyroidism and ophthalmopathy. There were TCR beta CDR3 regions amplified from RNA transcripts. First-round RT-PCR targeting the TCR CDR3 was performed with the HTBI primer set. MiXCR, run by TCRdb on the multiplex PCR reads, gives a single entry per CDR3 protein. This table has more than 300,000 distinct CDR3 sequences, about 18% appearing once. Sequencing used blood. The origin of the receptors is a man aged 18 to 30 with Graves' ophthalmopathy.

Comments on this clonotype: This could be a read error, since a much larger clone is one nucleotide away. The chain carries TRBV12-3 or TRBV12-4 and TRBJ2-7, with D unclear. This CDR3 spans 13 amino acids. The V end lost 5 bases, the J end lost 5 bases, and 13 bases lay between the germline ends. The CDR3 DNA sequence: TGTGCCAGCAGTACCGCAGGAACAGACGAGCAGTACTTC. This encodes CASSTAGTDEQYF.

This clonotype has more than one count but fewer than ten. The J gene is TRBJ2-1, the V gene TRBV20-1; TRBD2 agrees at 8 bases. The CDR3 runs to 15 residues. In germline, CDR1 is DFQATT, CDR2 SNEGSKA (reference sequence). V shed 6 bases and J 0 bases; nucleotides not matched to a gene: 7. CDR3 region: CSAIIAGSSYNEQFF. The CDR3 DNA sequence: TGCAGTGCCATTATAGCGGGAAGCTCCTACAATGAGCAGTTCTTC.

J is TRBJ2-3 and V is TRBV29-1; D not certain. The V gene lost 0 bases and the J gene lost 0 bases, with 7 bases spanning the gap. Germline CDR1 reads SQVTM; CDR2 reads ANQGSEA. This CDR3 contains 14 residues. The CDR3: CSVEDGVSTDTQYF. CDR3 coding DNA: TGCAGCGTTGAAGATGGGGTTAGCACAGATACGCAGTATTTT.

This clonotype was observed at least ten times. The CDR3 sequence is CASSSRAVNEQFF. The CDR3 DNA reads TGTGCCAGCAGCTCCAGGGCAGTGAATGAGCAGTTCTTC. The genes are TRBV7-2 and TRBJ2-1; a possible D gene is TRBD1 (5 bases). Trimming left V 4 bases short and J 7 bases short, with 11 bases between. The length of the CDR3 is 13 residues. Germline V gene data show CDR1 as SGHTA and CDR2 as FQGNSA.

The chain is built from TRBV11-2 and TRBJ1-2, with a possible D match to TRBD1 (5 bases). CDR3 size: 14 residues. The V and J ends lost 5 bases and 8 bases respectively, with 18 bases between them. Germline V CDR1 and CDR2: SGHAT, FQNNGV. Here the CDR3 reads CASSLSAGPEGYTF. As DNA, the CDR3 is TGTGCCAGCAGCCTGAGCGCAGGGCCGGAGGGCTACACCTTC.

This clonotype was picked up many times. The chain employs TRBV2 and TRBJ2-1; 8 nucleotides agree with TRBD1. The CDR3 spans 13 residues. Germline V gene lookup returns CDR1 SNHLY and CDR2 FYNNEI. V lost 7 bases, J lost 8 bases, and 7 bases stayed unmatched. The CDR3 sequence: CASNDRGWDEQFF. DNA for the CDR3: TGTGCCAGCAACGACAGGGGATGGGATGAGCAGTTCTTC.

This clonotype was counted ten times or more. The chain carries TRBV28 and TRBJ1-2; TRBD1 might be the D (6 bases). Trimming removed 7 bases from V and 7 bases from J, with 25 bases in between. The CDR3 is 16 residues long. Looked up from germline, CDR1 is MDHEN and CDR2 is SYDVKM. The CDR3 protein is CASTPGGAAADAGYTF. CDR3 bases: TGTGCCAGCACTCCGGGGGGGGCTGCCGCTGATGCTGGCTACACCTTC.

This clonotype occurred many times. CDR3 sequence: CASKYRDRTYEQYF. The CDR3 nucleotides read TGTGCCAGCAAATACCGGGACAGGACCTACGAGCAGTACTTC. The chain recombines TRBV28 with TRBJ2-7; 8 bases match TRBD1. The germline V gene has CDR1 MDHEN and CDR2 SYDVKM. V was clipped by 7 bases and J by 2 bases; unmatched bases: 7. This CDR3 contains 14 residues. Complete variable domain (other parts from reference TRBV28 and TRBJ2-7): DVKVTQSSRYLVKRTGEKVFLECVQDMDHENMFWYRQDPGLGLRLIYFSYDVKMKEKGDIPEGYSVSREKKERFSLILESASTNQTSMYLCASKYRDRTYEQYFGPGTRLTVT.

This clonotype came up a few times. The chain uses TRBV9 and TRBJ1-5, with D unresolved. The CDR3 covers 16 residues. Trimming took 3 bases from V and 5 from J, leaving 18 bases between them. Looked up from germline, CDR1 is SGDLS and CDR2 is YYNGEE. The CDR3 is CASSDPPSATYQPQHF. As DNA, the CDR3 is TGTGCCAGCAGCGACCCTCCATCCGCAACTTATCAGCCCCAGCATTTT.

Ten or more counts support this clonotype. The gene calls are TRBV3-1 and TRBJ2-1, with no clear D. Trimming took off 3 bases at V and 9 bases at J, with 9 bases between the two ends. Germline V gives CDR1 LGHDT, CDR2 YNNKEL (reference sequence). This CDR3 region has 12 residues. The CDR3 sequence: CASSHAAGEQFF. CDR3 in DNA: TGTGCCAGCAGCCATGCCGCCGGTGAGCAGTTCTTC.

This clonotype turned up a few times. V is TRBV7-9 and J is TRBJ2-7; D might be TRBD1 (5 bases). The CDR3 consists of 14 residues. V shed 7 bases and J shed 0 bases, with 13 bases lying between them. The germline V gene encodes CDR1 SEHNR and CDR2 FQNEAQ (reference sequence). The CDR3 region is CASTRTTSSYEQYF. Here the CDR3 DNA reads TGTGCCAGCACTCGGACAACATCCTCCTACGAGCAGTACTTC.

The chain carries TRBV12-3 or TRBV12-4 and TRBJ2-2; D ambiguous. The CDR3 runs to 12 residues. Trimming removed 7 bases from V and 5 bases from J, with 8 bases in between. DNA of the CDR3: TGTGCCAGCAAGGATAATACCGGGGAGCTGTTTTTT. It encodes CASKDNTGELFF.

This clonotype was found many times. This rearrangement joins TRBV12-3 or TRBV12-4 to TRBJ2-7, with a possible D match to TRBD1 (5 bases). V was cut by 5 bases and J by 5 bases, with 13 bases left in between. The CDR3 is 13 residues long. CDR3 DNA: TGTGCCAGCAGTCCGAGACAGATCGACGAGCAGTACTTC. Amino acids: CASSPRQIDEQYF.

This chain links TRBV6-2 or TRBV6-3 with TRBJ1-4, with D perhaps TRBD1 (6 bases). Germline V gene data show CDR1 as MNHEY and CDR2 as SVGEGT. The CDR3 has 16 amino acids. Trimming pared 6 bases from V and 10 bases from J, leaving 24 bases between. The CDR3: CASSQVRRGGGGKLFF. The CDR3 DNA sequence: TGTGCCAGCAGCCAAGTAAGACGTGGAGGGGGAGGAAAACTGTTTTTT.

In its sample, this clonotype was seen many times. The chain joins TRBV9 to TRBJ1-1; no reliable D call. This CDR3 spans 15 amino acids. Trimming removed 0 bases from V and 0 bases from J, with 9 bases in between. Germline V gene sequence: CDR1 SGDLS, CDR2 YYNGEE. The CDR3 bases are TGTGCCAGCAGCGTAGATTTGAGTATGAACACTGAAGCTTTCTTT. Protein sequence: CASSVDLSMNTEAFF.

This rearrangement joins TRBV20-1 to TRBJ2-2, with TRBD2 identical over 7 bases. This CDR3 contains 14 residues. Germline assignment: CDR1 DFQATT and CDR2 SNEGSKA (reference sequence). The V and J ends lost 0 bases and 3 bases, in that order; junction bases with no gene match: 1. The CDR3 protein is CSARELADTGELFF. The CDR3 nucleotides read TGCAGTGCTAGAGAGCTAGCGGACACCGGGGAGCTGTTTTTT.

V gene TRBV28 combines with J gene TRBJ2-3; D ambiguous. The V and J ends lost 2 bases and 4 bases respectively, with 10 bases between them. There are 14 residues in the CDR3. From germline, CDR1 is MDHEN and CDR2 SYDVKM. DNA of the CDR3: TGTGCCAGCAGTTTAGTAGTTCTCCCAGATACGCAGTATTTT. Amino acid sequence: CASSLVVLPDTQYF.

This clonotype was observed at least ten times. This chain joins TRBV3-1 and TRBJ1-5; D is ambiguous. Trimming took 1 base from V and 0 from J, leaving 7 bases between them. CDR3 length equals 15 residues. The germline gives CDR1 LGHDT, CDR2 YNNKEL (reference sequence). The CDR3 loop reads CASSQGAVSNQPQHF. CDR3 coding DNA: TGTGCCAGCAGCCAAGGCGCAGTTAGCAATCAGCCCCAGCATTTT.

V gene TRBV25-1 combines with J gene TRBJ1-6; 10 bases map to TRBD1. The germline gives CDR1 MGHDK, CDR2 SYGVNS. Losses at the gene ends were 5 bases for V and 9 bases for J; bases not matched to a gene: 7. The CDR3 extends over 15 amino acids. The CDR3 coding sequence is TGTGCCAGCAGTCCCCGGACAGGGGGAAGTTCACCCCTCCACTTT. This translates into CASSPRTGGSSPLHF.

J is TRBJ2-4 and V is TRBV29-1, with TRBD2 matching 9 bases. The CDR3 spans 19 residues. The ends lost 2 bases at V and 0 bases at J; junction bases unmatched: 14. Germline CDR1 SQVTM, CDR2 ANQGSEA. CDR3 in amino acids: CSVERYPSGESLAKNIQYF. CDR3 bases: TGCAGCGTTGAAAGATATCCTAGCGGGGAGTCGCTAGCCAAAAACATTCAGTACTTC.

The chain combines TRBV9 with TRBJ2-6; possibly TRBD1 for D (5 bases). V lost 2 bases and J 1 base, leaving 13 bases between the germline ends. The germline CDR1 and CDR2 sequences are SGDLS and YYNGEE. The CDR3 has 17 residues. The CDR3 sequence: CASSVAPQGSGANVLTF. Written as DNA, the CDR3 is TGTGCCAGCAGCGTGGCCCCCCAGGGATCTGGGGCCAACGTCCTGACTTTC.

This clonotype was counted only a few times. Possible read error: a much larger clone is one base away. The rearrangement links TRBV7-2 to TRBJ1-2; 7 bases map to TRBD1. Germline assignment: CDR1 SGHTA and CDR2 FQGNSA. The ends lost 2 bases at V and 1 base at J; junction bases unmatched: 7. The CDR3 length is 16 residues. CDR3 nucleotide sequence: TGTACCAGCAGCTTAAGCGGGACAGAGGTTAACTATGGCTACACCTTC. Translating it yields CTSSLSGTEVNYGYTF.

CDR3 loop: CASSSLTGGHYNEQFF. The DNA of the CDR3 is TGCGCCAGCAGCTCACTGACAGGGGGCCACTACAATGAGCAGTTCTTC. The chain employs TRBV5-1 and TRBJ2-1; TRBD1 matches 10 bases. This CDR3 contains 16 residues. From germline, CDR1 is SGHRS and CDR2 YFSETQ. V was pared by 3 bases and J by 3 bases, with 6 bases of the junction left unmatched.

Many counts were recorded for this clonotype. This chain uses TRBV20-1 with TRBJ1-5; the D is unclear. The CDR3 length is 12 residues. V lost 0 bases and J lost 10, with 10 bases in between. CDR1 and CDR2 (germline): DFQATT, SNEGSKA (reference sequence). CDR3 sequence: CSARDGSAPQHF. The CDR3 region has the DNA TGCAGTGCTAGAGATGGGTCAGCACCCCAGCATTTT.